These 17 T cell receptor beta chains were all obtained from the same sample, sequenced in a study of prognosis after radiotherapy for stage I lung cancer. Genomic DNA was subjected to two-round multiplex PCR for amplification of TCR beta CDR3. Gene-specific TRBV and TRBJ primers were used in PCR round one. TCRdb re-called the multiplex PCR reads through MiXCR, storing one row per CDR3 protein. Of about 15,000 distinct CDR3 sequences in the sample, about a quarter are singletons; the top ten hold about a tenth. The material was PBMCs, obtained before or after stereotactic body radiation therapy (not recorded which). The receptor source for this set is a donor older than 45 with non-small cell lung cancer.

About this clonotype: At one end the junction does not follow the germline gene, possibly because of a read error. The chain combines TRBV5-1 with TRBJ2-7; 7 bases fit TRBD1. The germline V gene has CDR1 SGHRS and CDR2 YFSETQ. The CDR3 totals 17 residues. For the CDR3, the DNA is TGTGCCAGCAGGGAAGTGTTAGGGACAGCTATCTCCTACGAGCAGTACTTC. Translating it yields CASREVLGTAISYEQYF. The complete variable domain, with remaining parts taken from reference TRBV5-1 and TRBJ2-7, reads KAGVTQTPRYLIKTRGQQVTLSCSPISGHRSVSWYQQTPGQGLQFLFEYFSETQRNKGNFPGRFSGRQFSNSRSEMNVSTLELGDSALYLCASREVLGTAISYEQYFGPGTRLTVT.

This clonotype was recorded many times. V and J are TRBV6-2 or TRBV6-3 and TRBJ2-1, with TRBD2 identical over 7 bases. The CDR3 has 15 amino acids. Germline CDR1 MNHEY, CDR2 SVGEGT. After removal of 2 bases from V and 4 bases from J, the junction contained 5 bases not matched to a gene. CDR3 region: CASSYPLAEYNEQFF. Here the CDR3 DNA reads TGTGCCAGCAGTTACCCTCTAGCGGAATACAATGAGCAGTTCTTC.

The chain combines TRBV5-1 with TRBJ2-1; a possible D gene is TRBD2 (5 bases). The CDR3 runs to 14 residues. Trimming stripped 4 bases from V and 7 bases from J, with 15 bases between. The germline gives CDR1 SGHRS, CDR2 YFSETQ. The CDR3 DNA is TGCGCCAGCAGCCGGGATGGAAAGGTTAATGAGCAGTTCTTC. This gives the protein CASSRDGKVNEQFF.

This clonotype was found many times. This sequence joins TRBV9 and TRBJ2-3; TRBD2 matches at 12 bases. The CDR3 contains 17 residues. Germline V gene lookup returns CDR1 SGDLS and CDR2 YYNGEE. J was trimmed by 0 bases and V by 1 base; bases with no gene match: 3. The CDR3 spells CASSVSGTSGSTDTQYF. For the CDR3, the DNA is TGTGCCAGCAGCGTATCCGGGACTAGCGGGAGCACAGATACGCAGTATTTT.

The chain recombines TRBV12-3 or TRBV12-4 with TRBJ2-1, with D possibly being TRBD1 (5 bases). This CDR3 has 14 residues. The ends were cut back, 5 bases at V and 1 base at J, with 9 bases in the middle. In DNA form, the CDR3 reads TGTGCCAGCAGTCGGACACAATCCTACAATGAGCAGTTCTTC. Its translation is CASSRTQSYNEQFF.

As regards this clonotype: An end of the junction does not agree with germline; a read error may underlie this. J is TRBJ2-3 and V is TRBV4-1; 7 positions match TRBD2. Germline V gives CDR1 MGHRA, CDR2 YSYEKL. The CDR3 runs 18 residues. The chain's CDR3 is CASSQQLRGRRSTYTQYF. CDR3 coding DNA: TGTGCCAGCAGCCAACAGTTGCGCGGGAGACGCAGCACATATACGCAGTATTTT.

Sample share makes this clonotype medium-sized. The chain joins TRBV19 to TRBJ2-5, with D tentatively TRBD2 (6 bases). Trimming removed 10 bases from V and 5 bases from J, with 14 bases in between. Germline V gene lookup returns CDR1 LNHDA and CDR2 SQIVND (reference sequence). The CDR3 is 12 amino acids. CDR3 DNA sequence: TGTGCCACTCGTCAGAGCGGGGAGACCCAGTACTTC. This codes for CATRQSGETQYF.

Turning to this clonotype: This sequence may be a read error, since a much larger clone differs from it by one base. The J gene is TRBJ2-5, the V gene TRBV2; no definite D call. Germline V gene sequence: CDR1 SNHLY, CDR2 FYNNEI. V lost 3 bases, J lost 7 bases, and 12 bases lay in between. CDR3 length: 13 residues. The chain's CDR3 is CASSDGPLGTQYF. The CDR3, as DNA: TGTGCCAGCAGTGATGGCCCACTCGGGACCCAGTACTTC.

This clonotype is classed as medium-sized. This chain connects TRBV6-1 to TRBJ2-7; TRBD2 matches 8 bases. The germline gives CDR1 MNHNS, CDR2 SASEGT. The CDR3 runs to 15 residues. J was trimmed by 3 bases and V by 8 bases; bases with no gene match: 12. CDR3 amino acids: CASRGGGSGGYEQYF. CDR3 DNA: TGTGCCAGCCGAGGGGGAGGAAGCGGGGGCTACGAGCAGTACTTC.

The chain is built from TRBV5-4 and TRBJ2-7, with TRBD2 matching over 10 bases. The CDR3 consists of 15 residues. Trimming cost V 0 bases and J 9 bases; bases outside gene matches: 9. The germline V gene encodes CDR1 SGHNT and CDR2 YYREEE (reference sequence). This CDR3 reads CASSLVGASGSAQYF. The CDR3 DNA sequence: TGTGCCAGCAGCTTGGTCGGGGCTAGCGGGAGTGCGCAGTACTTC.

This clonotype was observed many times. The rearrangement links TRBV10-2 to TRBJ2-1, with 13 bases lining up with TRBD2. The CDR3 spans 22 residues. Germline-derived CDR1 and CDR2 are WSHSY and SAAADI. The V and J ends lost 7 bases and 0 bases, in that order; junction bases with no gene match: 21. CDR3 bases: TGCGCCAGCACCCTGAAATCGAAACCGGGACTAGCGGGACCCAGCTCCTACAATGAGCAGTTCTTC. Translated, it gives CASTLKSKPGLAGPSSYNEQFF.

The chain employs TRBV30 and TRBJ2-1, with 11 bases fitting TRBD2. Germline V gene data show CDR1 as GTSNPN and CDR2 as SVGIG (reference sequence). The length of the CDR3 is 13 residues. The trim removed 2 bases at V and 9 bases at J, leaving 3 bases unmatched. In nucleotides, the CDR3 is TGTGCCTGGAGTTTAGCGGGAGGGACTGAGCAGTTCTTC. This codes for CAWSLAGGTEQFF.

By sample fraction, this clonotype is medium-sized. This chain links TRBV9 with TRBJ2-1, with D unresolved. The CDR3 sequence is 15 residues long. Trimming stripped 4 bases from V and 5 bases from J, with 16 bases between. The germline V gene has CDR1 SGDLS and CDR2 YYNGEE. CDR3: CASSPGVGSHNEQFF. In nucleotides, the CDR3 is TGTGCCAGCAGCCCAGGCGTGGGGTCCCACAATGAGCAGTTCTTC.

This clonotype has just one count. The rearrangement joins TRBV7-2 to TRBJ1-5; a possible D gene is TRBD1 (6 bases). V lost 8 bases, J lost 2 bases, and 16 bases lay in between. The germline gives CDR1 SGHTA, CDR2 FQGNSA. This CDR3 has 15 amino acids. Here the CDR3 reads CASGTGQPGNQPQHF. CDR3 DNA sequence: TGTGCCAGCGGCACCGGACAGCCGGGCAATCAGCCCCAGCATTTT.

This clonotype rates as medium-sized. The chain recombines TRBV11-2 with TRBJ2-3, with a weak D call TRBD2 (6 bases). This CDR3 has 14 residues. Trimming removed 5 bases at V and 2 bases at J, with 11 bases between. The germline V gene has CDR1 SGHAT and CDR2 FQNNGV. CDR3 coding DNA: TGTGCCAGCAGCCAGGAGGGACTCACAGATACGCAGTATTTT. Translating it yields CASSQEGLTDTQYF.

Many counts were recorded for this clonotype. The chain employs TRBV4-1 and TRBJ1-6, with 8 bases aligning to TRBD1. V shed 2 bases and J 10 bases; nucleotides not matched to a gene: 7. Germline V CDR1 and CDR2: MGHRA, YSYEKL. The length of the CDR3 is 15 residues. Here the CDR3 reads CASSQPGQGFSPLHF. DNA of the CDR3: TGCGCCAGCAGCCAACCCGGACAGGGATTCTCACCCCTCCACTTT.

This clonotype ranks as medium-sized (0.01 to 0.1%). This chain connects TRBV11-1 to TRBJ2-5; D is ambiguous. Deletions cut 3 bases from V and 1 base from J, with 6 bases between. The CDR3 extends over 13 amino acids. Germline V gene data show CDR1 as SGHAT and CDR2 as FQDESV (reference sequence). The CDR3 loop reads CASSFGSQETQYF. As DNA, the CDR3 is TGTGCCAGCAGCTTTGGCAGCCAAGAGACCCAGTACTTC.